The clone carrying this T cell receptor (beta chain) was counted at least ten times. This sample is part of a study of T cells in Graves' hyperthyroidism and ophthalmopathy. The diagnoses drew upon clinical symptoms, serum thyroxine and TRAb, thyroid ultrasound and orbital computed tomography. Amplified regions were TCR beta CDR3 sequences from RNA transcripts. The TCR CDR3 first-round RT-PCR relied on the HTBI primer set. MiXCR, run by TCRdb on the multiplex PCR reads, gives a single entry per CDR3 protein. The data show under 550,000 distinct CDR3 sequences, just under 20% seen once. Germline CDR1 reads SGHTA; CDR2 reads FQGTGA. This CDR3 region has 14 residues. Deletions cut 6 bases from V and 0 bases from J, with 8 bases between.

Material for sequencing was blood. The chain employs TRBV7-3 and TRBJ2-2; possibly TRBD1 for D (6 bases). This TCR was recovered from a man in his forties or fifties with Graves' ophthalmopathy. CDR3: CASRQGTNTGELFF. The CDR3 DNA follows: TGTGCCAGCAGACAGGGTACGAACACCGGGGAGCTGTTTTTT.